This T cell receptor beta chain was captured in a study of CD8+ T cells in alopecia areata. Looked up from germline, CDR1 is MNHEY and CDR2 is SMNVEV (reference sequence). This CDR3 spans 16 amino acids. V shed 3 bases and J 2 bases; nucleotides not matched to a gene: 2. The treatment: oral pan-JAK inhibitor, 5-10 mg twice daily. Punch biopsies of lesional scalp, plus peripheral blood, were taken from alopecia areata patients. On this clone: Its antigen is currently unknown.

Following RNA extraction, reverse transcription yielded cDNA that acted as the sequencing template. Clones were read by immunoSEQ multiplex PCR, and TCRdb kept only the in-frame ones, dropping some. The data show more than 100,000 clones, with 86% seen just once and around 10% held by the top ten. General study results and limits: Although TCR sharing was seen in mice, sharing across patients was less clear, possibly for HLA-related reasons. Just one nonresponder means the tie between baseline CD8+ expansion and response stays uncertain. In scalp and blood, many expanded lesional clones persisted during tofacitinib.

This clonotype originated in a human donor with alopecia areata. The chain recombines TRBV27 with TRBJ2-6; 9 nucleotides line up with TRBD1. Sequencing was performed on CD8+ T cells sorted from blood, taken between weeks 30 and 35, from a patient treated with tofacitinib. CDR3 nucleotides: TGTGCCAGCAGTTTCGGGACAGGGACTGGGGCCAACGTCCTGACTTTC. Amino acids: CASSFGTGTGANVLTF. The whole variable domain, filled in from reference TRBV27 and TRBJ2-6, reads EAQVTQNPRYLITVTGKKLTVTCSQNMNHEYMSWYRQDPGLGLRQIYYSMNVEVTDKGDVPEGYKVSRKEKRNFPLILESPSPNQTSLYFCASSFGTGTGANVLTFGAGSRLTVL.